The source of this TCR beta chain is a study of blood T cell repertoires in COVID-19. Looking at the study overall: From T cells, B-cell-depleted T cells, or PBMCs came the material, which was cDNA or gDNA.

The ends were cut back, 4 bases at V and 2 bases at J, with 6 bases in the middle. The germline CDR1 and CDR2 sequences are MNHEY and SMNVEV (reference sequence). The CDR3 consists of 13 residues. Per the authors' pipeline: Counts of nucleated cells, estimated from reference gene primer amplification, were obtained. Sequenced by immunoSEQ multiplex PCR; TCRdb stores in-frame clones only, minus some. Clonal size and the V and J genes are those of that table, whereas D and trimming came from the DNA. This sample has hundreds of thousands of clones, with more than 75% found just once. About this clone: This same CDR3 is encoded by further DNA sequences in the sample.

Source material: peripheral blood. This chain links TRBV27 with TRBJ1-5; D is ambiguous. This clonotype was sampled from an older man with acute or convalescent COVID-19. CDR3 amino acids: CASSYQGNQPQHF. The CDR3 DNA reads TGTGCCAGCAGTTATCAGGGCAATCAGCCCCAGCATTTT.